This TCR beta chain was found in a study of vaccination effects on CD4 cells after COVID-19. Study results and caveats: Whether induced by infection or by vaccine, clones showed marked clonal contraction late after vaccination. Healthy vaccinees had only 1 of 255 vaccine-induced clones cross-react with common cold coronaviruses. Missing from the study were early post-infection timepoints, and its convalescent patients were few.

Sequencing used immunoSEQ multiplex PCR; TCRdb keeps in-frame clones, though not all of them. The data contain approximately 74,000 clones, roughly 74% of them seen just once; the ten biggest clones take up over 2.5%. For this clone: As yet, its antigen is unknown.

V shed 6 bases and J 1 base; nucleotides not matched to a gene: 4. The germline V gene encodes CDR1 MNHEY and CDR2 SVGEGT. The CDR3 length is 16 residues. With the ViraFEST assay, the study expanded antigen-specific CD4+ T cells using viral peptide pools, then sequenced them. Following 10 days of culture, CD4+ T cells were isolated. Vaccinees lacked prior SARS-CoV-2 infection and tested negative for nucleocapsid antibodies. Some 2.2 million PBMC per well received 10 IU/ml IL-2 and approximately 9.2 ug/ml peptides in culture. The chain is built from TRBV6-2 or TRBV6-3 and TRBJ2-5, with TRBD2 identical over 14 bases. The TCR comes from a human donor who received a COVID-19 vaccine. Sequenced material: CD4+ T cells from PBMCs cultured with HCoV-NL63 spike peptides, taken before COVID-19 vaccination. The CDR3 loop reads CASSLGLAGGQETQYF. CDR3 nucleotide sequence: TGTGCCAGCAGCTTAGGACTAGCGGGGGGCCAAGAGACCCAGTACTTC.